These T cell receptor beta chains were read from a single sample in a study of blood T cell repertoires in COVID-19. Generated by immunoSEQ multiplex PCR, the TCRdb table keeps only in-frame clones and is missing some. The data contain hundreds of thousands of clones, roughly 79% of them singletons. Input material: peripheral blood. The receptors originated from an elderly woman with acute or convalescent COVID-19. CDR3s include the opening cysteine and the closing phenylalanine or tryptophan. Clone size, where shown, is once, few, many, or a class for clones that have expanded.

- | TRBJ2-4 | TRBV7-2 | CASSTPGLAAKNIQYF
- | TRBJ2-3 | TRBV27 | CASSRTSGRRSTQYF
- | TRBJ1-1 | TRBV7-3 | CASSLAGPNTEAFF
- | TRBJ2-1 | TRBV14 | CASSQDLSAFHNEQFF
- | TRBJ1-1 | TRBV7-9 | CASSPKTGGTEAFF
- | TRBJ1-3 | TRBV19 | CASKNDGDSSGNTIYF
- | TRBJ2-5 | TRBV4-3 | CASSPGSVGGETQYF
- | TRBJ2-3 | TRBV7-3 | CASSARRGTDTQYF
once | TRBJ1-6 | TRBV27 | CASSTGTGLNSPLHF
- | TRBJ2-1 | TRBV5-6 | CASSFAGGSYNEQFF
- | TRBJ2-7 | TRBV7-9 | CASSFEPYEQYF
- | TRBJ2-2 | TRBV5-1 | CASRPASGGAFGELFF
- | TRBJ2-1 | TRBV5-1 | CASSLEISLQFF
- | TRBJ1-2 | TRBV28 | CASSDPTGGDYGYTF
- | TRBJ1-4 | TRBV2 | CASGRDRGTNEKLFF
- | TRBJ1-1 | TRBV11-1 | CASSFTGTTEAFF
- | TRBJ2-7 | TRBV5-1 | CASSQHRDGAIYEQYF
- | TRBJ2-5 | TRBV7-9 | CASSHTGGQETQYF